The rows below give T cell receptor beta chains drawn from one sample of a study of beta chain features in type 1 diabetes. Measured with immunoSEQ multiplex PCR; TCRdb has only the in-frame clones, and not every one. Seen here are almost 350,000 clones, 7.5% to 9% observed once, and the top ten hold less than 0.45%. Sequenced material: central memory CD4+ T cells from blood. The receptors come from a young woman in good health. Both conserved end residues are part of each CDR3. Each record gives: J gene, clone size, D gene, V gene, CDR3 protein, CDR3 DNA. D genes are given only for firm matches. Size tells how often a clone was seen (once, few, many) or the class of an expanded clone, and some rows leave it out.

TRBJ2-2,NA,TRBD2,TRBV7-9,CASSLSASGSDTGELFF,TGTGCCAGCAGCTTATCGGCAAGCGGGAGCGACACCGGGGAGCTGTTTTTT
TRBJ2-3,NA,NA,TRBV7-2,CASSLGRELTDTQYF,TGTGCCAGCAGCTTAGGTCGGGAGCTCACAGATACGCAGTATTTT
TRBJ2-1,few,NA,TRBV2,CASRTGSYNEQFF,TGTGCCAGCAGGACCGGCTCCTACAATGAGCAGTTCTTC
TRBJ2-1,few,NA,TRBV7-6,CASSLTPSRELSYNEQFF,TGTGCCAGCAGCTTAACCCCTAGCCGAGAGCTCTCCTACAATGAGCAGTTCTTC
TRBJ2-2,NA,NA,TRBV4-1,CASSPGQLSAGGGELFF,TGCGCCAGCAGCCCCGGCCAACTCTCCGCGGGTGGCGGGGAGCTGTTTTTT
TRBJ1-2,few,TRBD1,TRBV6-5,CASSRDREYGYTF,TGTGCCAGCAGCCGGGACAGGGAGTATGGCTACACCTTC
TRBJ1-6,NA,NA,TRBV25-1,CASRSSGTWGSPLHF,TGTGCCAGTCGCTCGTCTGGGACGTGGGGGTCACCCCTCCACTTT
TRBJ2-1,NA,NA,TRBV2,CASSGGPLGNEQFF,TGTGCCAGCAGTGGGGGCCCTTTGGGGAATGAGCAGTTCTTC
TRBJ2-5,few,NA,TRBV6-5,CASSPGTLQETQYF,TGTGCCAGCAGTCCCGGGACTCTCCAAGAGACCCAGTACTTC
TRBJ2-2,NA,NA,TRBV11-3,CASSFHATGELFF,TGTGCCAGCAGCTTTCATGCCACCGGGGAGCTGTTTTTT
TRBJ2-2,few,TRBD2,TRBV28,CASSRAGGNTGELFF,TGTGCCAGCAGCCGAGCGGGAGGCAACACCGGGGAGCTGTTTTTT
TRBJ1-1,few,NA,TRBV5-4,CASSFPQNTEAFF,TGTGCCAGCAGCTTTCCGCAGAACACTGAAGCTTTCTTT